This T cell receptor (beta chain) comes out of a study of T cells in Graves' hyperthyroidism and ophthalmopathy. This CDR3 region has 12 residues. CDR1 is SGHRS, CDR2 YFSETQ, per germline. V lost 4 bases, J lost 6 bases, and 11 bases lay in between. RNA transcripts provided the source from which TCR beta CDR3 regions were amplified. Initially, a first-round RT-PCR of the TCR CDR3 employed the HTBI primer set. In TCRdb, the multiplex PCR reads were re-called with MiXCR into one record per CDR3 protein. The data show 330,000 or so distinct CDR3 sequences, about 19% seen once. In this sample, this clonotype turned up a few times.

The TCR sequence derives from a man in his fifties or sixties with Graves' ophthalmopathy. The sample was blood. V and J are TRBV5-1 and TRBJ2-7, with a tentative D call TRBD1 (6 bases). This CDR3 is CASSALGGEQYF. The CDR3 DNA follows: TGCGCCAGCAGCGCCCTAGGGGGCGAGCAGTACTTC.